Detailed here is one TCR beta chain. Blood specimens came from baseline, cycle 4 day 1, and cycle 7 day 1. This sample is part of a study of OX40 agonist ivuxolimab in advanced cancers. Across the study: Patients treated during dose escalation were battling hepatocellular carcinoma, melanoma, renal cell or head and neck cancer.

Generated by immunoSEQ multiplex PCR, the TCRdb table keeps only in-frame clones and is missing some. The sample has 100,000 or so clones, 94% seen once. The CDR3 is 14 residues long. Germline assignment: CDR1 SGHAT and CDR2 FQNNGV. After removal of 5 bases from V and 5 bases from J, the junction contained 8 bases not matched to a gene. Material: CD4+ or CD8+ T cells sorted from blood, obtained in a trial of the OX40 agonist ivuxolimab. The chain has TRBV11-2 and TRBJ1-1; 7 nucleotides line up with TRBD1. This sequence was found in an adult with an advanced solid tumor such as melanoma, head and neck, liver or kidney cancer. In nucleotides, the CDR3 is TGTGCCAGCAGCCCGGGGGACAGACATACTGAAGCTTTCTTT. Translating gives CASSPGDRHTEAFF.